The sequence of this TCR beta chain was determined in a study of blood T cell repertoires in COVID-19. Study-wide background: PBMCs, B-cell-depleted T cells, or T cells provided the cDNA or gDNA that made up the material.

Assay used: immunoSEQ multiplex PCR; TCRdb lists only in-frame clones, some missing. Of 300,000 to 400,000 clones listed, under 95% are singletons. Germline CDR1 and CDR2: SGHTA and FQGNSA. The V gene lost 0 bases and the J gene lost 6 bases, with 11 bases spanning the gap. CDR3 size: 15 residues. This receptor was taken from a woman aged 18-29 years who had recovered from COVID-19. The sequenced material came from peripheral blood. This chain links TRBV7-2 with TRBJ2-2, with D tentatively TRBD1 (5 bases). The CDR3 is CASSLALGAPGELFF. DNA for the CDR3: TGTGCCAGCAGCTTAGCATTAGGGGCTCCCGGGGAGCTGTTTTTT.